Given below is one T cell receptor beta chain in context. With V trimmed by 4 bases and J by 5 bases, 7 bases remained unmatched. This CDR3 spans 15 amino acids. CDR1 LNHDA and CDR2 SQIVND come from the germline V gene (reference sequence). Assay used: immunoSEQ multiplex PCR; TCRdb lists only in-frame clones, some missing. The data show approximately 220,000 clones, 80% to 85% seen once. These data are taken from a study of blood T cell repertoires in COVID-19. Study at large: Specimens from acute and convalescent COVID-19 originated in the United States, Italy and Spain.

Sequenced: peripheral blood. The chain employs TRBV19 and TRBJ1-5; 8 positions match TRBD1. The source of this sequence is a man aged 40-55 years with acute or convalescent COVID-19. This CDR3 reads CASSRGTGGYQPQHF. The CDR3 coding sequence is TGTGCCAGTAGTAGGGGGACAGGAGGTTATCAGCCCCAGCATTTT.